A selection of T cell receptor beta chains follows, all from one sample in a study of blood T cell repertoires in COVID-19. The table came from immunoSEQ multiplex PCR; TCRdb's copy has only in-frame clones and leaves some out. The profile shows roughly 400,000 clones, about 88% of them singletons. The material sequenced was PBMCs or T cells enriched from blood (not recorded which). The receptors originated from a woman younger than 30 who had been exposed to COVID-19. Each CDR3 is given with its conserved first and last residue. A D gene is named only where the DNA matches it firmly. Not every row has a clone size; where given, it reads once, few, many or a size class.

TGTGCCAGCAGTCTCGAGACTGTCCAAGAGACCCAGTACTTC CASSLETVQETQYF NA NA TRBJ2-5 TRBV2
TGTGCCAGCAGCTTGGGGCGGGGGGGCGGTCAAAACATTCAGTACTTC CASSLGRGGGQNIQYF TRBD2 once TRBJ2-4 TRBV5-5
TGTGCCAGCAGCTTGGCCCTCGGACAGGATAATGAAAAACTGTTTTTT CASSLALGQDNEKLFF TRBD1 many TRBJ1-4 TRBV5-5
TGTGCCAGCGGGAGTCAGCCCCAGCATTTT CASGSQPQHF NA NA TRBJ1-5 TRBV6-6
TGTGCCAGCAGCTCCAGGGGTTTTGATGAAAAACTGTTTTTT CASSSRGFDEKLFF NA once TRBJ1-4 TRBV7-9
TGTGCCAGCAGCGCAGTTAGCGGGAGGGCCGAGGAGCAGTACTTC CASSAVSGRAEEQYF TRBD2 NA TRBJ2-7 TRBV5-6
TGTGCCAGTAGAGCGGGAGTGGACAATGAGCAGTTCTTC CASRAGVDNEQFF TRBD2 once TRBJ2-1 TRBV19
TGTGCCAGCAGCTTGGCCGGACAGGGGTTGCACGAGCAGTACTTC CASSLAGQGLHEQYF TRBD1 NA TRBJ2-7 TRBV5-6
TGTGCCAGCAAAGATCCGGGTGAAGCTTTCTTT CASKDPGEAFF NA once TRBJ1-1 TRBV7-8
TGTGCCATCAGTGTAGGGGCAGGGTACGCCTATGGCTACACCTTC CAISVGAGYAYGYTF NA NA TRBJ1-2 TRBV10-3
TGTGCCAGCAGCTTAGGTAGCGGGAGTTTCGGAGAGACCCAGTACTTC CASSLGSGSFGETQYF TRBD2 NA TRBJ2-5 TRBV7-6
TGTGCCAGCACCGCCGACAGGGACACCGGGGAGCTGTTTTTT CASTADRDTGELFF TRBD1 NA TRBJ2-2 TRBV7-9
TGTGCCAGCAGCCGTAACTACCTTCTGACAGGGACTAATGAAAAACTGTTTTTT CASSRNYLLTGTNEKLFF TRBD1 NA TRBJ1-4 TRBV11-3
TGCGCCAGCAGCCCACTAGCGGGGGGGAGGGAGACCCAGTACTTC CASSPLAGGRETQYF TRBD2 NA TRBJ2-5 TRBV4-1